These T cell receptor beta chains were read from a single sample in a study of blood T cell repertoires in COVID-19. Using immunoSEQ multiplex PCR, the repertoire was profiled, and TCRdb retains in-frame clones only, with some absent. The table shows some 220,000 clones, with 75% to 85% occurring only once. The source material was peripheral blood. The receptors stem from a woman aged 65 to 85 with COVID-19, enrolled during active disease. CDR3s leave out the opening cysteine and the closing phenylalanine or tryptophan. Fields, in order: V gene, CDR3 protein.

TRBV19	ASRTTTDTYGYT
TRBV12-3/TRBV12-4	ASSARVGYT
TRBV6-2/TRBV6-3	ASSKQRDRGVQAF
TRBV7-3	ASSSSGLASETQY
TRBV7-2	ASSPSLASQMDEQY
TRBV11-3	ASSRTGRLDGYT
TRBV6-4	ASSPRQGGTEAF
TRBV20-1	SARAGEQF
TRBV7-9	AGGEASGNTIY
TRBV18	ASSPLTGEGTEAF
TRBV18	ASSPVGAGDTEAF
TRBV19	ASTGQGFQETQY
TRBV12-3/TRBV12-4	ASSIPGQPSEA
TRBV29-1	SVEEVQGEPQH
TRBV7-8	ASRQQGAGTGELF
TRBV27	ASSGRSGQGIHGYT
TRBV25-1	ASSGTGPVNTGELF
TRBV19	ASSMLGLAGYTDTQY
TRBV3-1/TRBV3-2	ASSQDVRSGLFEQY
TRBV5-1	ASSLGQGAGTEAF
TRBV19	ASSIVGDQPQH
TRBV7-9	ASSPRQGPNSPLH
TRBV11-1	ASSSLWTGGGTEAF
TRBV30	AWVGQYNSPLH
TRBV7-2	ASSLKGTGVQPQH
TRBV5-6	ASSLYVGATGYT
TRBV6-5	ASSSRTGGGETQY
TRBV12-3/TRBV12-4	ASRTGLNEKLF
TRBV5-1	ASSLTQGNSPLH
TRBV4-3	ASSQQGRGNQPQH
TRBV5-6	ASSSDRAGNEQF
TRBV3-1/TRBV3-2	ASSHRSASGYQETQY
TRBV24-1	ATSPGVGTGELF
TRBV24-1	ATSDGGQSFSTEAF
TRBV7-2	ASSPRTGETQY
TRBV5-8	ASSLSGGFPNTQY
TRBV5-4	ASSPSSGSYYGYT
TRBV19	ASSYRAGNTIY
TRBV18	ASSPNPGQVGYGYT
TRBV10-2	ASSESRSTYEQY
TRBV5-6	ASSLRYSNQPQH
TRBV11-3	ASSLVRDSLYNNEQF
TRBV6-2/TRBV6-3	ASSWTGVSSYEQY
TRBV7-6	ASSPSPTGGFAEAF
TRBV30	AWSLSGSSYEQY
TRBV6-5	ASSYRGEQY
TRBV5-4	ASSLEQGEVAWQETQY
TRBV5-4	ASSMGQGIDQPQH
TRBV5-6	ASRKQGPAGEQY
TRBV3-1/TRBV3-2	ASSQELRQRNSPLH